This passage covers 21 T cell receptor beta chains from one sample sequenced in a study of blood T cells in healthy people across ages. A second PCR of about 7 to 11 cycles used a sample-barcoded 5' primer and a J-beta primer mix. TCRdb ran MiXCR on the 5' RACE reads and lists one entry per CDR3 protein. Among some 1,500,000 distinct CDR3 sequences listed, approximately 42% were seen once. What was sequenced was blood. Receptor source: a woman in her late teens or twenties in good health.

A single count supports this clonotype. The chain combines TRBV28 with TRBJ1-6; D remains unclear. The V gene's germline CDR1 is MDHEN and CDR2 SYDVKM. The V gene lost 5 bases and the J gene lost 16 bases, with 21 bases spanning the gap. The CDR3 runs 14 residues. CDR3 sequence: CASSLPYSGDSLHF. CDR3 nucleotide sequence: TGTGCCAGCAGTCTCCCATATTCGGGCGATTCTCTCCACTTT.

This sequence joins TRBV11-2 and TRBJ1-4, with a tentative D call TRBD1 (5 bases). V lost 0 bases to trimming and J lost 4 bases, with 9 bases between them. Germline V gene sequence: CDR1 SGHAT, CDR2 FQNNGV. The CDR3 contains 15 residues. The chain's CDR3 is CASSLDWQGNEKLFF. The CDR3 DNA sequence: TGTGCCAGCAGCTTAGACTGGCAGGGTAATGAAAAACTGTTTTTT.

The chain employs TRBV20-1 and TRBJ2-4; 9 bases are a match to TRBD1. The DNA end is a closer match to TRBJ2-7, so the J assignment may be wrong. The CDR3 is made up of 14 amino acids. Germline V gives CDR1 DFQATT, CDR2 SNEGSKA (reference sequence). The CDR3 protein is CSARTPGQGNEQYF. The CDR3 region has the DNA TGCAGTGCTAGGACTCCGGGACAGGGTAACGAGCAGTACTTC.

This clonotype was seen a handful of times. J is TRBJ2-3 and V is TRBV4-1; possible D gene TRBD2, 6 bases. The CDR3 is 15 residues long. The germline gives CDR1 MGHRA, CDR2 YSYEKL. V gave up 5 bases and J gave up 2 bases, with 14 bases separating them. The chain's CDR3 is CASSIVADPTDTQYF. CDR3 sequence (DNA): TGCGCCAGCAGCATTGTAGCGGACCCCACAGATACGCAGTATTTT.

This chain uses TRBV18 with TRBJ1-1, with 7 bases that match TRBD1. V lost 3 bases, J lost 3 bases, and 10 bases stayed unmatched. Germline V CDR1 and CDR2: KGHSH, LQKENI. This CDR3 has 16 residues. CDR3 region: CASSPTWDSSDTEAFF. As DNA, the CDR3 is TGTGCCAGCTCACCTACCTGGGACAGTTCGGACACTGAAGCTTTCTTT.

There are a few counts of this clonotype. The chain carries TRBV6-1 and TRBJ2-7, with D unclear. The CDR3 length is 12 residues. Trimming took 1 base from V and 6 from J, leaving 7 bases between them. CDR1 is MNHNS and CDR2 is SASEGT in the germline V gene. The CDR3 loop reads CASSEVISEQYF. The DNA of the CDR3 is TGTGCCAGCAGTGAAGTAATCTCCGAGCAGTACTTC.

Here the CDR3 DNA reads TGTGCCAGCAGTCGACTAGTACCTAGGTCCTACAATGAGCAGTTCTTC. It encodes CASSRLVPRSYNEQFF. V and J are TRBV6-6 and TRBJ2-1, with D maybe TRBD2 (6 bases). The V end lost 5 bases, the J end lost 1 base, and 15 bases lay between the germline ends. Germline V gene data show CDR1 as MNHNY and CDR2 as SVGAGI (reference sequence). The CDR3 spans 16 residues.

This clonotype was seen more than once but under ten times. The chain combines TRBV27 with TRBJ1-2; 7 positions match TRBD1. The CDR3 covers 14 residues. The V and J ends lost 5 bases and 3 bases, in that order; junction bases with no gene match: 6. The V gene's germline CDR1 is MNHEY and CDR2 SMNVEV (reference sequence). The CDR3 DNA is TGTGCCAGCAGTCGACTAACAGGGGACTATGGCTACACCTTC. Translation gives CASSRLTGDYGYTF.

The chain recombines TRBV4-2 with TRBJ2-3, with 7 bases matching TRBD2. V lost 3 bases to trimming and J lost 4 bases; unmatched junction nucleotides: 13. Germline lookup yields CDR1 LGHNA and CDR2 YNFKEQ. This CDR3 region has 17 residues. The CDR3: CASSQKPTLAFADTQYF. The CDR3 nucleotides read TGTGCCAGCAGCCAGAAACCTACACTAGCGTTCGCAGATACGCAGTATTTT.

Only one count was recorded for this clonotype. The V gene is TRBV4-3, the J gene TRBJ2-1, with D possibly being TRBD1 (5 bases). V dropped 0 bases and J dropped 13 bases, with 19 bases sitting between them. The germline V gene has CDR1 LGHNA and CDR2 YSLEER. There are 15 residues in the CDR3. The CDR3 sequence is CASSQERTSSETQFF. Written as DNA, the CDR3 is TGCGCCAGCAGCCAAGAAAGGACATCATCGGAGACCCAGTTCTTC.

This clonotype was seen a few times. The V gene is TRBV7-2, the J gene TRBJ2-1, with D uncertain. This CDR3 comprises 12 residues. CDR1 SGHTA and CDR2 FQGNSA come from the germline V gene. Deletions cut 7 bases from V and 6 bases from J, with 10 bases between. The CDR3 here is CASTHGSNEQFF. CDR3 coding DNA: TGTGCCAGCACCCATGGTTCCAATGAGCAGTTCTTC.

Comment on this clonotype: Mismatch with germline at one junction end may stem from a read error. The CDR3 is CASSFGERAYNGQFF. The CDR3 nucleotides are TGTGCTAGCAGCTTCGGGGAGCGGGCCTACAATGGGCAGTTCTTC. The V gene is TRBV7-7, the J gene TRBJ2-1, with a possible D match to TRBD2 (6 bases). This CDR3 is built from 15 residues. Germline values: CDR1 SSHAT, CDR2 FNYEAQ (reference sequence).

The gene calls are TRBV20-1 and TRBJ2-1; D call uncertain. Trimming took off 1 base at V and 5 bases at J, with 18 bases between the two ends. The CDR3 has 16 amino acids. Germline V gives CDR1 DFQATT, CDR2 SNEGSKA (reference sequence). CDR3 region: CSARAPLRLQNNEQFF. The CDR3, as DNA: TGCAGTGCTAGAGCCCCACTGCGGTTACAAAACAATGAGCAGTTCTTC.

This clonotype was observed a handful of times. The rearrangement joins TRBV27 to TRBJ2-7, with 9 positions matching TRBD2. The CDR3 runs 14 residues. Germline V gene data show CDR1 as MNHEY and CDR2 as SMNVEV (reference sequence). With V trimmed by 6 bases and J by 2 bases, 5 bases remained unmatched. This CDR3 reads CASSMTSGTYEQYF. The CDR3, as DNA: TGTGCCAGCAGCATGACTAGCGGTACCTACGAGCAGTACTTC.

This clonotype was detected only a few times. The chain has TRBV25-1 and TRBJ2-5; either TRBD1 or TRBD2 may fit D (5 bases each). CDR3 size: 14 residues. With 5 bases removed from V and 3 bases from J, the gap between germline ends came to 13 bases. CDR1 and CDR2 (germline): MGHDK, SYGVNS. CDR3 sequence: CASSRPGPKETQYF. For the CDR3, the DNA is TGTGCCAGCAGTCGACCGGGACCAAAAGAGACCCAGTACTTC. The entire variable domain, with the rest obtained from reference TRBV25-1 and TRBJ2-5, is as follows: EADIYQTPRYLVIGTGKKITLECSQTMGHDKMYWYQQDPGMELHLIHYSYGVNSTEKGDLSSESTVSRIRTEHFPLTLESARPSHTSQYLCASSRPGPKETQYFGPGTRLLVL.

This chain connects TRBV6-2 or TRBV6-3 to TRBJ2-5; 8 bases agree with TRBD2. This CDR3 contains 17 residues. Trimming removed 0 bases from V and 1 base from J; junction bases left unmatched: 7. Looked up from germline, CDR1 is MNHEY and CDR2 is SVGEGT. The CDR3 spells CASSYSSSGGLQETQYF. DNA of the CDR3: TGTGCCAGCAGTTACTCGTCGAGCGGGGGACTCCAAGAGACCCAGTACTTC.

This clonotype was seen a few times. This chain connects TRBV6-5 to TRBJ2-1, with D maybe TRBD2 (6 bases). The CDR3 is 15 residues long. CDR1 and CDR2 (germline): MNHEY, SVGAGI. V lost 4 bases and J lost 4, with 14 bases in between. This CDR3 is CASSSEGGGYNEQFF. CDR3 bases: TGTGCCAGCAGTTCGGAGGGAGGAGGGTACAATGAGCAGTTCTTC.

V is TRBV29-1 and J is TRBJ2-5; D remains ambiguous. Germline V CDR1 and CDR2: SQVTM, ANQGSEA. The length of the CDR3 is 12 residues. V was clipped by 4 bases and J by 0 bases, with 6 bases between them. DNA of the CDR3: TGCAGCGTTGGGGGTGACCAAGAGACCCAGTACTTC. Amino acid sequence: CSVGGDQETQYF.

The V call is TRBV29-1, the J call TRBJ2-5; weak D call: TRBD2 (6 bases). The V gene lost 4 bases and the J gene lost 11 bases, with 14 bases spanning the gap. The CDR3 runs 11 residues. Germline CDR1 reads SQVTM; CDR2 reads ANQGSEA. CDR3 loop: CSVVRGGEQYF. CDR3 nucleotide sequence: TGCAGCGTTGTTCGGGGAGGAGAGCAGTACTTC.

This clonotype was observed a handful of times. The chain carries TRBV6-2 or TRBV6-3 and TRBJ1-1, with 9 bases lining up with TRBD1. This CDR3 is built from 14 residues. CDR1 and CDR2 from the germline V gene are MNHEY and SVGEGT. Trimming cost V 3 bases and J 11 bases; bases outside gene matches: 10. CDR3 in DNA: TGTGCCAGCAGTTATTTACCGGGACAGGGCTTCGCTTTCTTT. Its translation: CASSYLPGQGFAFF.

The chain has TRBV7-9 and TRBJ2-3, with D possibly called TRBD1 or TRBD2 (5 bases each). The CDR3 contains 14 residues. Trimming pared 5 bases from V and 5 bases from J, leaving 14 bases between. Germline loops: CDR1 SEHNR, CDR2 FQNEAQ (reference sequence). The CDR3 protein is CASSPTGAVDTQYF. In DNA form, the CDR3 reads TGTGCCAGCAGCCCGACCGGGGCAGTAGATACGCAGTATTTT.